This T cell receptor beta chain was sequenced during a study of blood T cell repertoires in COVID-19. As for the study in general: Italy, Spain and the United States were the sources of the convalescent and acute COVID-19 samples. In each case, the material was cDNA or gDNA derived from T cells, B-cell-depleted T cells, or PBMCs.

Original processing notes: By means of reference gene primer amplification, nucleated cell counts were estimated. Generated by immunoSEQ multiplex PCR, the TCRdb table keeps only in-frame clones and is missing some. V, J and clone size are taken as reported in that table, and D and trimming were inferred from the DNA itself. In the table there are about 120,000 clones, about 83% of which are singletons. The CDR3 is 12 residues long. The V gene's germline CDR1 is SQVTM and CDR2 ANQGSEA. V gave up 7 bases and J gave up 1 base, with 10 bases separating them. The sequence derives from a man aged 60-69 years with acute or convalescent COVID-19. Sequenced sample: peripheral blood. The chain employs TRBV29-1 and TRBJ1-1; D is perhaps TRBD1 (6 bases). The CDR3 bases are TGCAGCGGGGGACACCCGAACACTGAAGCTTTCTTT. This gives the protein CSGGHPNTEAFF.